This entry describes one TCR beta chain. The sample has other DNA sequences that encode this CDR3 too. Germline assignment: CDR1 KGHSH and CDR2 LQKENI. The V and J ends lost 1 base and 5 bases respectively, with 8 bases between them. The length of the CDR3 is 13 residues. Expressed TCRB transcripts were sequenced after all isolated RNA was converted to cDNA. Using immunoSEQ multiplex PCR, the repertoire was profiled, and TCRdb retains in-frame clones only, with some absent. The sample has hundreds of thousands of clones, around 12% seen once. These data belong to a study of beta chain features in type 1 diabetes.

This clonotype was obtained from a man in his late teens or twenties in good health. The sample consisted of naive CD4+ T cells from blood. The chain combines TRBV18 with TRBJ2-5, with D perhaps TRBD2 (6 bases). DNA of the CDR3: TGTGCCAGCTCACCACGGAGGGGTGAGACCCAGTACTTC. Its translation is CASSPRRGETQYF. Full variable domain (outside the CDR3, taken from reference TRBV18 and TRBJ2-5): NAGVMQNPRHLVRRRGQEARLRCSPMKGHSHVYWYRQLPEEGLKFMVYLQKENIIDESGMPKERFSAEFPKEGPSILRIQQVVRGDSAAYFCASSPRRGETQYFGPGTRLLVL.